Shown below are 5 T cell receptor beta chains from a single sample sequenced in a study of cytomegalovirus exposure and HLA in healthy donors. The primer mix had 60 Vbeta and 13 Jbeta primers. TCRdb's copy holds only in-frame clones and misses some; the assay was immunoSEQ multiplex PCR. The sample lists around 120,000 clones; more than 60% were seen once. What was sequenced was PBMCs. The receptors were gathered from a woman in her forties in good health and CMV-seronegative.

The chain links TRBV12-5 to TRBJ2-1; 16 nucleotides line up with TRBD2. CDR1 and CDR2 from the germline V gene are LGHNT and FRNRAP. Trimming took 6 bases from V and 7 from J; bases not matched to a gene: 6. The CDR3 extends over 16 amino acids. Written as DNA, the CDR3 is TGTGCTAGTGGCCGGGGACTAGCGGGGGGGTCTAATGAGCAGTTCTTC. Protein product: CASGRGLAGGSNEQFF.

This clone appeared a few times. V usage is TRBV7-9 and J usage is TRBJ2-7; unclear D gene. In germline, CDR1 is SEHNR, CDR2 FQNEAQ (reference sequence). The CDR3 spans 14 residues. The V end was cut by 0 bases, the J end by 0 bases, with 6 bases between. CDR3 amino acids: CASSLARSSYEQYF. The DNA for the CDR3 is TGTGCCAGCAGCTTAGCGCGTAGCTCCTACGAGCAGTACTTC. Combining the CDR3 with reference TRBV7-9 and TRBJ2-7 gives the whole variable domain DTGVSQNPRHKITKRGQNVTFRCDPISEHNRLYWYRQTLGQGPEFLTYFQNEAQLEKSRLLSDRFSAERPKGSFSTLEIQRTEQGDSAMYLCASSLARSSYEQYFGPGTRLTVT.

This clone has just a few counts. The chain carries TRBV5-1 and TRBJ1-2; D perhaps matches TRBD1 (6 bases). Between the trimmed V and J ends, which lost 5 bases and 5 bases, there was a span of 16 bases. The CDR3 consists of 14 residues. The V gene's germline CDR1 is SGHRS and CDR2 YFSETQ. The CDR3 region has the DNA TGCGCCAGCAGACCCCCGGACAGCGCATATGGCTACACCTTC. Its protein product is CASRPPDSAYGYTF. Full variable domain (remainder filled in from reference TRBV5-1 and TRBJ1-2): KAGVTQTPRYLIKTRGQQVTLSCSPISGHRSVSWYQQTPGQGLQFLFEYFSETQRNKGNFPGRFSGRQFSNSRSEMNVSTLELGDSALYLCASRPPDSAYGYTFGSGTRLTVV.

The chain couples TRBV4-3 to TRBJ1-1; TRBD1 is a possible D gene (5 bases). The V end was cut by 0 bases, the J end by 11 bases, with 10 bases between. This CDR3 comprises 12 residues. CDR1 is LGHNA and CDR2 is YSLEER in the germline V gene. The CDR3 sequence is CASSQDRVRAFF. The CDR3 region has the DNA TGCGCCAGCAGCCAAGACAGGGTTAGGGCTTTCTTT.

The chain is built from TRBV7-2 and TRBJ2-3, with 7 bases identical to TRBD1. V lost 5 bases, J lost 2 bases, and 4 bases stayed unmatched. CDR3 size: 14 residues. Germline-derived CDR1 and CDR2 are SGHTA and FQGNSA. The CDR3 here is CASSRGQTTDTQYF. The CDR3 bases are TGTGCCAGCAGCCGGGGACAGACCACAGATACGCAGTATTTT. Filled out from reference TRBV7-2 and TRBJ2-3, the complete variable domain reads GAGVSQSPSNKVTEKGKDVELRCDPISGHTALYWYRQSLGQGLEFLIYFQGNSAPDKSGLPSDRFSAERTGGSVSTLTIQRTQQEDSAVYLCASSRGQTTDTQYFGPGTRLTVL.